Listed here are 25 T cell receptor beta chains from one sample, sequenced in a study of control samples from healthy donors and cancer patients. Sequenced by immunoSEQ multiplex PCR; TCRdb stores in-frame clones only, minus some. Of approximately 94,000 clones in the sample, roughly 90% were seen once. The sample comprised blood. The source is a woman aged 30 to 39 in good health.

The chain carries TRBV2 and TRBJ1-5; 7 bases map to TRBD1. CDR1 is SNHLY and CDR2 is FYNNEI in the germline V gene. With V trimmed by 6 bases and J by 5 bases, 4 bases remained unmatched. The CDR3 covers 13 residues. In nucleotides, the CDR3 is TGTGCCAGCAGCCAACAGGGGTATCAGCCCCAGCATTTT. Translated: CASSQQGYQPQHF.

This clone appeared once. This chain uses TRBV5-1 with TRBJ2-3, with TRBD2 as a possible D gene (5 bases). Germline CDR1 SGHRS, CDR2 YFSETQ. This CDR3 region has 15 residues. V gave up 1 base and J gave up 0 bases, with 9 bases separating them. CDR3 loop: CASSLYRESTDTQYF. As DNA, the CDR3 is TGCGCCAGCAGCTTGTATCGGGAAAGCACAGATACGCAGTATTTT.

J is TRBJ2-3 and V is TRBV29-1; tentatively, D is TRBD2 (5 bases). Per the germline V gene, CDR1 is SQVTM and CDR2 is ANQGSEA. The length of the CDR3 is 14 residues. Trimming took 7 bases from V and 0 from J, leaving 14 bases between them. The CDR3 nucleotides are TGCAGCGCCCGTGGGCGGGTGAGCACAGATACGCAGTATTTT. This sequence encodes CSARGRVSTDTQYF.

The chain employs TRBV5-4 and TRBJ1-5; 7 nucleotides agree with TRBD1. The CDR3 runs 13 residues. The V segment lost 3 bases and the J segment 4 bases; nucleotides outside the gene matches: 1. Germline V gives CDR1 SGHNT, CDR2 YYREEE (reference sequence). In nucleotides, the CDR3 is TGTGCCAGCAGCTGGGGACAGAATCAGCCCCAGCATTTT. Translated: CASSWGQNQPQHF.

A few counts support this clone. The CDR3 DNA reads TGTGCCAGCAGCTTAACCGCGGGCCCCACCGGGGAGCTGTTTTTT. This translates into CASSLTAGPTGELFF. The chain uses TRBV7-3 and TRBJ2-2, with a possible D match to TRBD2 (5 bases). The V end was cut by 0 bases, the J end by 4 bases, with 9 bases between. Germline CDR1 and CDR2: SGHTA and FQGTGA. This CDR3 is 15 amino acids long. Complete variable domain (other parts from reference TRBV7-3 and TRBJ2-2): GAGVSQTPSNKVTEKGKYVELRCDPISGHTALYWYRQSLGQGPEFLIYFQGTGAADDSGLPNDRFFAVRPEGSVSTLKIQRTERGDSAVYLCASSLTAGPTGELFFGEGSRLTVL.

The CDR3 DNA is TGTGCCAGCAGTTTAGCCTACGGCCGATCCAATCAGCCCCAGCATTTT. This sequence encodes CASSLAYGRSNQPQHF. The chain employs TRBV28 and TRBJ1-5, with D hard to call. V shed 2 bases and J shed 3 bases, with 14 bases lying between them. Germline CDR1 MDHEN, CDR2 SYDVKM. There are 16 residues in the CDR3.

V gene TRBV2 combines with J gene TRBJ2-7; D gene uncertain. The CDR3 contains 15 residues. Germline CDR1 reads SNHLY; CDR2 reads FYNNEI. V gave up 2 bases and J gave up 7 bases, with 18 bases separating them. CDR3 sequence: CASSERADVVGEQYF. CDR3 DNA: TGTGCCAGCAGTGAAAGGGCAGACGTAGTGGGGGAGCAGTACTTC.

The chain recombines TRBV7-9 with TRBJ2-1; TRBD1 aligns across 8 bases. The CDR3 has 15 residues. The germline CDR1 and CDR2 sequences are SEHNR and FQNEAQ (reference sequence). V gave up 5 bases and J gave up 0 bases; unmatched junction bases: 3. The CDR3 loop reads CASSEDRGSYNEQFF. The CDR3 nucleotides are TGTGCCAGCAGCGAAGACAGGGGCTCCTACAATGAGCAGTTCTTC.

CDR3 coding DNA: TGCGCCAGCAGCTTGGAGGAAGGTTGGACTGAAGCTTTCTTT. Translation: CASSLEEGWTEAFF. The J gene is TRBJ1-1, the V gene TRBV5-1, with unresolved D. CDR1 and CDR2 (germline): SGHRS, YFSETQ. V was cut by 0 bases and J by 5 bases, with 11 bases left in between. CDR3 length equals 14 residues.

The chain joins TRBV4-2 to TRBJ1-1; 8 bases line up with TRBD1. The CDR3 is made up of 14 amino acids. From germline, CDR1 is LGHNA and CDR2 YNFKEQ. Trimming removed 4 bases from V and 0 bases from J; junction bases left unmatched: 1. Here the CDR3 reads CASSPGQVNTEAFF. The CDR3, as DNA: TGTGCCAGCAGCCCGGGACAGGTGAACACTGAAGCTTTCTTT.

The gene calls are TRBV6-5 and TRBJ2-5; D gene ambiguous. This CDR3 spans 12 amino acids. CDR1 MNHEY and CDR2 SVGAGI come from the germline V gene. Trimming stripped 5 bases from V and 5 bases from J, with 9 bases between. The CDR3, as DNA: TGTGCCAGCAGTACAGTAAAGGAGACCCAGTACTTC. It is translated as CASSTVKETQYF.

The J gene is TRBJ1-5, the V gene TRBV19; 7 bases agree with TRBD1. V dropped 9 bases and J dropped 7; count of bases not matched to a gene: 9. Germline CDR1 LNHDA, CDR2 SQIVND (reference sequence). The CDR3 spans 13 residues. The CDR3 nucleotides are TGTGCCAGCGTCGAGGGGGCAGACCAGCCCCAGCATTTT. As protein: CASVEGADQPQHF.

The rearrangement links TRBV30 to TRBJ2-4; a weak D match, TRBD1 (6 bases). V lost 0 bases and J 6 bases, leaving 9 bases between the germline ends. CDR3 length: 13 amino acids. Germline V gives CDR1 GTSNPN, CDR2 SVGIG (reference sequence). The CDR3 sequence is CAWSVQGPNIQYF. DNA of the CDR3: TGTGCCTGGAGTGTACAGGGCCCAAACATTCAGTACTTC.

This clone was seen a few times. The rearrangement joins TRBV11-3 to TRBJ2-7; 8 positions match TRBD1. CDR3 size: 12 residues. The trim removed 5 bases at V and 7 bases at J, leaving 4 bases unmatched. Germline CDR1 reads SGHNT; CDR2 reads YENEEA. As DNA, the CDR3 is TGTGCCAGCAGCCCAGGACAGGGTGAGCAGTACTTC. It specifies CASSPGQGEQYF.

The chain employs TRBV18 and TRBJ1-6, with D tentatively TRBD1 (6 bases). The CDR3 contains 15 residues. Germline assignment: CDR1 KGHSH and CDR2 LQKENI. V lost 3 bases and J 6 bases, leaving 12 bases between the germline ends. In nucleotides, the CDR3 is TGTGCCAGCTCACCCTCACAGGGCTTTAATTCACCCCTCCACTTT. This codes for CASSPSQGFNSPLHF.

The chain couples TRBV10-3 to TRBJ1-5; 8 positions agree with TRBD1. V shed 6 bases, J shed 1 base, and the junction held 5 bases outside the gene matches. CDR1 is ENHRY, CDR2 SYGVKD, per germline. The CDR3 is made up of 15 amino acids. CDR3 bases: TGTGCCATCAGCCCCCAGGGGGCGAGCAATCAGCCCCAGCATTTT. It codes for CAISPQGASNQPQHF.

The chain couples TRBV27 to TRBJ2-1; D may match TRBD1 or TRBD2 (5 bases each). The V end lost 6 bases, the J end lost 7 bases, and 22 bases lay between the germline ends. Germline-derived CDR1 and CDR2 are MNHEY and SMNVEV (reference sequence). The CDR3 spans 16 residues. The CDR3: CASSRSGTLLLNEQFF. For the CDR3, the DNA is TGTGCCAGCAGCCGATCGGGGACCCTTCTTCTAAATGAGCAGTTCTTC.

J is TRBJ1-4 and V is TRBV19; 8 bases fit TRBD1. Per the germline V gene, CDR1 is LNHDA and CDR2 is SQIVND (reference sequence). The V segment lost 2 bases and the J segment 6 bases; nucleotides outside the gene matches: 2. The CDR3 sequence is 14 residues long. This CDR3 reads CASSIPGQDEKLFF. The CDR3 DNA reads TGTGCCAGTAGTATACCGGGACAGGATGAAAAACTGTTTTTT.

The chain uses TRBV27 and TRBJ1-1; D not certain. Trimming cost V 2 bases and J 0 bases, with 7 bases left between them. CDR1 is MNHEY and CDR2 is SMNVEV in the germline V gene (reference sequence). There are 14 residues in the CDR3. This chain's CDR3 is CASSLVRMNTEAFF. For the CDR3, the DNA is TGTGCCAGCAGTTTAGTAAGGATGAACACTGAAGCTTTCTTT.

J is TRBJ1-2 and V is TRBV5-5, with unresolved D. Germline loops: CDR1 SGHKS, CDR2 YYEKEE (reference sequence). CDR3 length: 14 residues. The V end was cut by 6 bases, the J end by 0 bases, with 12 bases between. The CDR3 bases are TGTGCCAGCACCCTGCGGCCAGCTAACTATGGCTACACCTTC. Amino acid sequence: CASTLRPANYGYTF. Variable domain in full (rest from reference TRBV5-5 and TRBJ1-2): DAGVTQSPTHLIKTRGQQVTLRCSPISGHKSVSWYQQVLGQGPQFIFQYYEKEERGRGNFPDRFSARQFPNYSSELNVNALLLGDSALYLCASTLRPANYGYTFGSGTRLTVV.

This clone turned up a few times. CDR3 residues: CASTIRDRPLGGYTF. The CDR3 region has the DNA TGTGCCAGCACCATCCGGGACAGGCCATTGGGTGGCTACACCTTC. The rearrangement uses TRBV3-1 (or the pseudogene TRBV3-2) and TRBJ1-2, with TRBD1 matching over 8 bases. Per germline, CDR1 LGHDT and CDR2 YNNKEL (reference sequence). The J segment lost 7 bases and the V segment lost 7 bases, leaving 14 bases of the junction unmatched. There are 15 residues in the CDR3.

This clone has only one observation. The V gene is TRBV25-1, the J gene TRBJ1-6; a weak D match, TRBD1 (5 bases). CDR3 length equals 16 residues. Germline V gene sequence: CDR1 MGHDK, CDR2 SYGVNS. Trimming stripped 4 bases from V and 0 bases from J, with 10 bases between. The CDR3 DNA reads as TGTGCCAGCAGTGCGGGGGTTAGCTCCTATAATTCACCCCTCCACTTT. It translates to CASSAGVSSYNSPLHF. Full variable domain (remainder filled in from reference TRBV25-1 and TRBJ1-6): EADIYQTPRYLVIGTGKKITLECSQTMGHDKMYWYQQDPGMELHLIHYSYGVNSTEKGDLSSESTVSRIRTEHFPLTLESARPSHTSQYLCASSAGVSSYNSPLHFGNGTRLTVT.

The V gene is TRBV7-9, the J gene TRBJ1-2; no clear D gene. Looked up from germline, CDR1 is SEHNR and CDR2 is FQNEAQ (reference sequence). Deletions cut 6 bases from V and 5 bases from J, with 19 bases between. CDR3 length: 15 residues. The CDR3 nucleotides are TGTGCCAGCAGTTCAGCCCCACGGATGAGGTATGGCTACACCTTC. Protein: CASSSAPRMRYGYTF.

This clone has only a few counts. This rearrangement joins TRBV6-5 to TRBJ1-1, with TRBD1 matching over 8 bases. V gave up 6 bases and J gave up 5 bases; unmatched junction bases: 2. CDR1 and CDR2 from the germline V gene are MNHEY and SVGAGI. CDR3 length equals 12 residues. The CDR3 region has the DNA TGTGCCAGCAGAGACAGGGGAACTGAAGCTTTCTTT. Amino acids: CASRDRGTEAFF.

The rearrangement joins TRBV6-5 to TRBJ1-3; weak D call: TRBD1 (5 bases). The V end was cut by 8 bases, the J end by 12 bases, with 23 bases between. The germline V gene encodes CDR1 MNHEY and CDR2 SVGAGI. The CDR3 contains 14 residues. CDR3 protein: CASVVQGPGRDIYF. The DNA of the CDR3 is TGTGCCAGCGTAGTTCAGGGTCCTGGAAGGGACATATATTTT.